This is a list of T cell receptor beta chains from one sample in a study of T cell responses to AZD1222 COVID-19 vaccine. Libraries were prepared by immunoSEQ multiplex PCR; TCRdb keeps only in-frame clonotypes and omits some of them. The table records 55,000 to 90,000 clones, 84% of them present only once. Sample: peripheral blood, taken on day 0 of AZD1222 vaccination. These receptors were obtained from an adult in good health. Both conserved end residues are part of each CDR3. D genes are given only for firm matches. The size entry is marked missing in some rows and otherwise reads once, few, many or a size class.

CASSTTDSGNTIYF TGTGCCAGCTCGACGACAGACTCTGGAAACACCATATATTTT NA TRBJ1-3 TRBV18 few
CASGRQVKETEAFF TGTGCCAGCGGGCGACAGGTTAAGGAGACTGAAGCTTTCTTT NA TRBJ1-1 TRBV6-5 once
CAWSLGDTDTQYF TGTGCCTGGAGTCTGGGGGACACAGATACGCAGTATTTT NA TRBJ2-3 TRBV30 NA
CASSLGLNTEAFF TGTGCCAGCAGCCTTGGCCTTAACACTGAAGCTTTCTTT NA TRBJ1-1 TRBV5-5 NA
CASSIGFIGYGYTF TGTGCCAGTAGTATCGGGTTCATCGGCTATGGCTACACCTTC NA TRBJ1-2 TRBV19 once
CASCGEATNEKLFF TGTGCCAGTTGCGGTGAAGCAACTAATGAAAAACTGTTTTTT NA TRBJ1-4 TRBV19 NA
CASSLGTETQYF TGTGCCAGCAGCTTAGGTACAGAGACCCAGTACTTC NA TRBJ2-5 TRBV11-1 NA
CASSLGRQGLDNSPLHF TGTGCCAGCAGCTTAGGAAGACAGGGGTTAGATAATTCACCCCTCCACTTT TRBD1 TRBJ1-6 TRBV5-8 NA
CASSFSQNTEAFF TGTGCCAGCAGCTTTTCACAGAACACTGAAGCTTTCTTT NA TRBJ1-1 TRBV7-6 many
CASSSGQINEKLFF TGCGCCAGCAGCTCAGGACAGATTAATGAAAAACTGTTTTTT NA TRBJ1-4 TRBV5-1 NA
CATGTANTGELFF TGTGCCACAGGAACCGCGAACACCGGGGAGCTGTTTTTT NA TRBJ2-2 TRBV6-5 NA
CASSLELRELFF TGTGCCAGTAGTCTAGAGCTTAGGGAGCTGTTTTTT NA TRBJ2-2 TRBV19 NA
CASRGRNLDGYTF TGTGCCAGCAGGGGGCGAAATCTTGATGGCTACACCTTC NA TRBJ1-2 TRBV6-5 NA
CASSQAGFSGANVLTF TGTGCCAGCAGCCAAGCCGGATTCTCTGGGGCCAACGTCCTGACTTTC NA TRBJ2-6 TRBV3-1/TRBV3-2 NA
CAISEGNGYTF TGTGCCATCAGTGAGGGGAATGGCTACACCTTC NA TRBJ1-2 TRBV10-3 NA
CASSYDGFNYGYTF TGTGCCAGCAGTTACGATGGTTTTAACTATGGCTACACCTTC NA TRBJ1-2 TRBV6-6 NA
CASSLEWTSGSYEQYF TGTGCCAGCAGCTTGGAGTGGACTAGCGGATCCTACGAGCAGTACTTC TRBD2 TRBJ2-7 TRBV5-8 NA
CASSLAPTGGNEKLFF TGCGCCAGCAGCTTGGCCCCCACAGGGGGAAATGAAAAACTGTTTTTT TRBD1 TRBJ1-4 TRBV5-1 NA
CAWSPGRDGYTF TGTGCCTGGAGCCCCGGGCGGGATGGCTACACCTTC NA TRBJ1-2 TRBV30 NA
CSASNRLNYEQYF TGCAGTGCTAGTAACAGGTTGAACTACGAGCAGTACTTC NA TRBJ2-7 TRBV20-1 few
CASGGRDYNSPLHF TGTGCCAGCGGAGGCAGGGATTATAATTCACCCCTCCACTTT NA TRBJ1-6 TRBV6-5 NA
CASSSRGGSYNEQFF TGTGCCAGCAGCTCACGCGGGGGGTCCTACAATGAGCAGTTCTTC TRBD2 TRBJ2-1 TRBV5-4 NA